A single sample gave rise to the 12 T cell receptor beta chains below, sequenced in a study of T cells after yellow fever vaccination. In TCRdb, the 5' RACE reads were re-called with MiXCR into one record per CDR3 protein. The top ten clones hold around 2.6% of a sample with 110,000 or so distinct CDR3 sequences, 7.2% of them seen once. This sample comprised CD4+ T cells sorted from PBMCs, obtained about 49 days after the first yellow fever vaccination. The receptors originated from a man in his late teens or twenties who received the YFV17D yellow fever vaccine.

Points on this clonotype: The final CDR3 position lacks the conserved phenylalanine or tryptophan, pointing to a likely read error. J is TRBJ2-5 and V is TRBV4-3; D possibly corresponds to TRBD1 (6 bases). This CDR3 comprises 14 residues. The germline V gene encodes CDR1 LGHNA and CDR2 YSLEER. Trimming removed 1 base from V and 5 bases from J, with 11 bases in between. The DNA of the CDR3 is TGCGCCAGCAGCCAAGTCAGGGGTGGCGAGACCCAGTACTCC. It specifies CASSQVRGGETQYS.

There are many counts of this clonotype. The chain recombines TRBV4-2 with TRBJ2-3, with TRBD2 matching 9 bases. Germline CDR1 LGHNA, CDR2 YNFKEQ. The CDR3 is made up of 17 amino acids. Unmatched junction bases numbered 8, after V lost 0 bases and J lost 4 bases. The CDR3 loop reads CASSQEGRGGLADTQYF. CDR3 coding DNA: TGTGCCAGCAGCCAAGAGGGGCGGGGGGGCCTCGCAGATACGCAGTATTTT.

This clonotype has at least ten counts. The chain has TRBV2 and TRBJ2-2; the D call may be TRBD1 or TRBD2 (5 bases each). The V gene's germline CDR1 is SNHLY and CDR2 FYNNEI. The CDR3 totals 13 residues. V was trimmed by 7 bases and J by 8 bases, leaving 14 bases between them. CDR3 sequence (DNA): TGTGCCAGCACTGGGACCCCCAGTGGGGAGCTGTTTTTT. This sequence encodes CASTGTPSGELFF.

This clonotype was seen repeatedly, ten times or more. V gene TRBV28 combines with J gene TRBJ1-1; 8 bases are shared with TRBD1. The CDR3 covers 13 residues. The germline V gene has CDR1 MDHEN and CDR2 SYDVKM. After removal of 8 bases from V and 10 bases from J, the junction contained 12 bases not matched to a gene. The CDR3 coding sequence is TGTGCCAGCGCCAAAATCTTCGACAGGGGAGCTTTCTTT. Residues: CASAKIFDRGAFF.

This clonotype has only a few counts. The V call is TRBV7-2, the J call TRBJ2-7; 13 positions agree with TRBD2. V was pared by 5 bases and J by 2 bases, with 6 bases of the junction left unmatched. The CDR3 contains 16 residues. The germline CDR1 and CDR2 sequences are SGHTA and FQGNSA. The CDR3 nucleotides are TGTGCCAGCAGCCTAATGACTAGCGGGGGGCCCTACGAGCAGTACGTC. Its protein product is CASSLMTSGGPYEQYV.

This clonotype showed up many times. The chain links TRBV30 to TRBJ2-7, with TRBD2 matching 7 bases. The length of the CDR3 is 12 residues. The V segment lost 3 bases and the J segment 6 bases; nucleotides outside the gene matches: 5. Germline V lookup: CDR1 GTSNPN, CDR2 SVGIG (reference sequence). The CDR3 DNA sequence: TGTGCCTGGAGCAGCCGCGGGGGCGAGCAGTACTTC. It is translated as CAWSSRGGEQYF.

The sample holds many counts of this clonotype. V gene TRBV7-2 combines with J gene TRBJ2-1; no definite D call. Germline CDR1 and CDR2: SGHTA and FQGNSA. This CDR3 has 13 amino acids. The V gene lost 0 bases and the J gene lost 6 bases, with 6 bases spanning the gap. CDR3 sequence (DNA): TGTGCCAGCAGCTTAGCGGAGAGCAATGAGCAGTTCTTC. Protein product: CASSLAESNEQFF.

This clonotype was seen ten or more times. V gene TRBV11-2 combines with J gene TRBJ2-7, with 9 positions matching TRBD1. Germline V gene data show CDR1 as SGHAT and CDR2 as FQNNGV. After removal of 5 bases from V and 2 bases from J, the junction contained 1 base not matched to a gene. CDR3 length: 13 amino acids. This CDR3 is CASSRDRAYEQYV. The CDR3 bases are TGTGCCAGCAGCCGGGACAGGGCCTACGAGCAGTACGTC.

This clonotype was seen many times. The CDR3 reads CASSHRGTGGYNSPLHF. The CDR3 DNA reads TGTGCCAGCAGCCACCGGGGGACAGGGGGCTATAATTCACCCCTCCACTTT. The rearrangement links TRBV6-1 to TRBJ1-6; 11 positions agree with TRBD1. CDR1 and CDR2 from the germline V gene are MNHNS and SASEGT. The J segment lost 3 bases and the V segment lost 6 bases, leaving 7 bases of the junction unmatched. This CDR3 spans 17 amino acids.

This chain joins TRBV5-1 and TRBJ2-3; either TRBD1 or TRBD2 may fit D (5 bases each). CDR1 is SGHRS, CDR2 YFSETQ, per germline. The ends were cut back, 9 bases at V and 6 bases at J, with 14 bases in the middle. The CDR3 has 12 residues. CDR3 region: CAITTEGDTQYF. CDR3 sequence (DNA): TGCGCCATCACCACAGAGGGGGATACGCAGTATTTT.

This clonotype appeared many times. The chain links TRBV7-2 to TRBJ2-2, with TRBD1 matching over 7 bases. CDR1 SGHTA and CDR2 FQGNSA come from the germline V gene. The trim removed 7 bases at V and 3 bases at J, leaving 5 bases unmatched. The length of the CDR3 is 14 residues. The CDR3 DNA is TGTGCCAGCACATTGGACAGGCACACCGGGGAGCTGTTTTTT. The encoded protein is CASTLDRHTGELFF.

This clonotype was counted ten times or more. The chain uses TRBV4-1 and TRBJ1-5; TRBD1 matches at 10 bases. Germline V CDR1 and CDR2: MGHRA, YSYEKL. The CDR3 totals 19 residues. The ends lost 5 bases at V and 0 bases at J; junction bases unmatched: 13. The chain's CDR3 is CASSRNRDRGPYSNQPQHF. The CDR3 DNA reads as TGCGCCAGCAGCAGGAACCGGGACAGGGGCCCCTATAGCAATCAGCCCCAGCATTTT.